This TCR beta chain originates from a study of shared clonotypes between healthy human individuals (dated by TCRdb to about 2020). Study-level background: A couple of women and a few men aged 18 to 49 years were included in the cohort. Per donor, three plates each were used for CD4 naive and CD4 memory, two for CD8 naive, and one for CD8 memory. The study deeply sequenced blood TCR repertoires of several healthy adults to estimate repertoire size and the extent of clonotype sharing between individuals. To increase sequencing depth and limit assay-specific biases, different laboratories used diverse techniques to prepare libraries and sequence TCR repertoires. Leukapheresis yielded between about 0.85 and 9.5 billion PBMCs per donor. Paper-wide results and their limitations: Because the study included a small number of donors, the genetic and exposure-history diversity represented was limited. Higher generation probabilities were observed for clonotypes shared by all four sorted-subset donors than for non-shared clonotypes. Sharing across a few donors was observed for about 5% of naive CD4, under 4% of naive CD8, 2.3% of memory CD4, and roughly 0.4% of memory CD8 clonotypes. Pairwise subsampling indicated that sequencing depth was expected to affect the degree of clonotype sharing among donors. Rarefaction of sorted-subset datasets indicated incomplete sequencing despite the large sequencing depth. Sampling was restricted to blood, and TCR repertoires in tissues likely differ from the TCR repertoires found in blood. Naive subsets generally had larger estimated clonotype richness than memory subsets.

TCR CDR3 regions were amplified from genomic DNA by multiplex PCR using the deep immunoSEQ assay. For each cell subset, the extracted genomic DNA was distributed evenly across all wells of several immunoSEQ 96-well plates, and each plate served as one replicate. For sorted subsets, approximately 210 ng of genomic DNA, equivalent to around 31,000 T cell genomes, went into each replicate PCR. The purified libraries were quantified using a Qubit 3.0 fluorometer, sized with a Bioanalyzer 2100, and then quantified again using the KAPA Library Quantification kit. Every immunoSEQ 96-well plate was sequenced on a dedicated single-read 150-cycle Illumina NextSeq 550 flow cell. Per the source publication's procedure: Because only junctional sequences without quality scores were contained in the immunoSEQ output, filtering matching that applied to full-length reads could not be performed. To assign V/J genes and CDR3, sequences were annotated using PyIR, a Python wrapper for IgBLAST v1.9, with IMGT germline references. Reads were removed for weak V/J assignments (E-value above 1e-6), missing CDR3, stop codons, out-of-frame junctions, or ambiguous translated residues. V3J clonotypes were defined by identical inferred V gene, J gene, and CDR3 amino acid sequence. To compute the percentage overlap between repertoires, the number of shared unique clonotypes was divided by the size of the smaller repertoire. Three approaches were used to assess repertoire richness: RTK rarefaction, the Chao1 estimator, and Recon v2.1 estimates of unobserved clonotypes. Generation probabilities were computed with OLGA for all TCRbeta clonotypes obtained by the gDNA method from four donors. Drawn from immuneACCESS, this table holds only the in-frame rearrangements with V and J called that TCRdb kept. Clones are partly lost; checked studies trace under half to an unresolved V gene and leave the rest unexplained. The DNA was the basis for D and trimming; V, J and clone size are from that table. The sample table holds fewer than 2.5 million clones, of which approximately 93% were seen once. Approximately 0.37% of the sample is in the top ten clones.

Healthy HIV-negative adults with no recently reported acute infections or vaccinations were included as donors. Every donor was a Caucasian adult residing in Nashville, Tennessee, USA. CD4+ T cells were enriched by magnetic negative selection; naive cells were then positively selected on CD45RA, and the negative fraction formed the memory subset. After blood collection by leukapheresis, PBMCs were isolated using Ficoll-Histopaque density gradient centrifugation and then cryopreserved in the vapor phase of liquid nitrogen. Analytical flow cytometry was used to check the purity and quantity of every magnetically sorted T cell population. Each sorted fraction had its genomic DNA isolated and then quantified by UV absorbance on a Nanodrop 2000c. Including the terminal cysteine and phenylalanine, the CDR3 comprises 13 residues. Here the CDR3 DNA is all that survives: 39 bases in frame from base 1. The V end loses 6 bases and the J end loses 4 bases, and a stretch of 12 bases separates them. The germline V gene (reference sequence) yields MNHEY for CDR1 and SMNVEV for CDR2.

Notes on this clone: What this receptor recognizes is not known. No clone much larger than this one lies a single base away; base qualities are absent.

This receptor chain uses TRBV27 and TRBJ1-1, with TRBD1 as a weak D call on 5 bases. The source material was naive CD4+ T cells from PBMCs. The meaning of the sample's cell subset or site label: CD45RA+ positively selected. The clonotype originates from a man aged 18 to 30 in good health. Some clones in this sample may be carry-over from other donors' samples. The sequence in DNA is TGTGCCAGCAGAACCACAGACAGCACTGAAGCTTTCTTT. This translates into CASRTTDSTEAFF.